This T cell receptor beta chain was sequenced during a study of cytomegalovirus exposure and HLA in healthy donors (dated by TCRdb to the late 2010s). Concerning the study at large: An earlier analysis of several hundred of the donors reported about 250 Gb of sequence data and roughly 100 million unique TCR beta sequences from roughly 200 million T cells. An early release covering over 500 HLA-typed donors comprised approximately 290 gigabases of sequencing data and 85 million to 100 million unique TCR sequences. Of the roughly 400 genotyped donors, about 80% fell in the genetic ancestry cluster associated with self-reported Caucasian donors. The study aimed to test whether signatures of past pathogen exposure could be identified by cataloging public T cell receptors. The T cell repertoires of under 750 subjects were profiled by immunosequencing and related to cytomegalovirus serostatus. Along with the approximately 670-subject first cohort, a separate validation cohort of over a hundred different subjects was used. To predict cytomegalovirus infection status, the study brought together high-throughput TCR immunosequencing, statistical association of individual TCRs with disease status, and machine learning. A later analysis re-examined previously published TCR beta repertoires from about 670 donors and added high-resolution HLA genotyping to investigate patterns of TCR occurrence. In the later analysis, no new phenotypic data were used to find candidate immune exposures; instead, reliance was placed on TCR beta sequences and their occurrence across donors. An earlier analysis of roughly 580 of the donors used high-throughput TCR beta sequencing to judge whether each TCR beta V gene segment behaved as functional or pseudogenic. Donor age, sex, ethnicity and CMV serostatus were compiled alongside the repertoire data. In a later genetic analysis, genome-wide SNP genotypes for about three fifths of the roughly 670 donors were used, and that subset was treated as a discovery cohort. Every repertoire in the discovery cohort had been generated on one and the same sequencing platform. Class I and class II HLA loci were covered by the typing at four-digit resolution. Typing coverage differed by locus: A, B, C, DRB1 and DQB1 were typed in roughly 629-640 donors, DQA1 in 522, DPA1 in 600 to 610, and DPB1 in around 440. Roughly 5 DR-DQ haplotypes were handled as single units for association and clustering because linkage in the cohort was strong. Among about 360 genotyped donors of the cohort, an average of around 240,000 unique TCR beta nucleotide sequences were sequenced per donor, approximately 20% of them non-productive. Here is what the overall study found, with its caveats: Some IMGT-functional V segments, including TRBV6-2 and TRBV6-3, could not be told apart with the 87-base-pair reads, so those segments were excluded. HLA typing was unavailable for some donors at each locus, so association tests used only the typed subset. In a later genetic analysis, a missense DCLRE1C variant was associated with V-gene and J-gene trimming of TCR beta chains, and the association was replicated in an independent cohort. The sequencing pipeline was judged likely to have produced a cluster of highly shared sequence variants as a technical artifact. Cytomegalovirus status was reported to be diagnosed by the classifier with high specificity and sensitivity in both the original and validation cohorts. Broadly in line with IMGT annotations, most TCR beta V segments showed up in productive rearrangements about 87% or about 30% of the time in an earlier analysis of some 590 of the donors. Because counts were too low, more than 15 rarely observed V segments, including chromosome 9 orphons, were left out of the earlier analysis of 500 to 750 of the donors. A later analysis associated 15,000 to 20,000 TCR beta sequences with specific HLA alleles at a false discovery rate of 0.05. A later genetic analysis reported fewer N-insertions in productive TCRs among donors in an Asian-associated ancestry cluster than the approximately 670-donor mean. The cohort was sequenced for TCR beta chains only, and without alpha or paired-chain data the features that could be detected were limited. In vitro tests confirmed that three of the cytomegalovirus-associated TCR beta chains recognize cytomegalovirus antigens. In a later analysis, the rate of TCR association differed among HLA loci, with DRB1 alleles having the most associated TCRs and HLA-C alleles having the fewest. The study listed approximately 160 TCR beta chains as associated with cytomegalovirus. A further reported finding was that TCR beta sequences accurately predicted the HLA-A and HLA-B alleles for most subjects in the first cohort. CMV serostatus was the only immune exposure information available for the cohort. A later analysis reported that several top co-occurrence clusters appeared linked to parvovirus B19, influenza, CMV and Epstein-Barr virus. Strong co-occurrence of HLA alleles, especially DR and DQ, made assigning TCR associations to individual alleles difficult. It was suggested by the authors that the approach could potentially be generalized to other disease states and immunological phenotypes. Linkage disequilibrium might explain the correlated functional status among segregating V segments, but an unknown experimental factor could not be ruled out. Most TCR sequences were seen in very few donors, while some public TCRs were found in many individuals. Most CMV-associated TCR beta chains appeared to be HLA-restricted in a later analysis, and the HLA associations seemed to be driven largely by CMV exposure. In a later analysis, HLA-associated TCR beta chains showed more clonal expansion and lower generation probabilities than non-associated chains that were equally common. Presence/absence analyses assumed roughly uniform sequencing depth across donors, an assumption that may not hold.

Points on this clone: Its cognate antigen has yet to be identified. Per-nucleotide qualities are absent, and no much larger clonotype sits a single base away.

Libraries were prepared through the immunoSEQ multiplex PCR assay. A mixture of 60 forward primers for TCR Vbeta segments and 13 reverse primers for TCR Jbeta segments was used in the multiplex PCR. Amplification of the CDR3 region of rearranged TCR beta genes was performed with a multiplex PCR assay on genomic DNA. On the Illumina HiSeq System, the amplified TCR beta libraries were sequenced as 87-base-pair reads. The paper's data handling went like this. In a later analysis, tens of millions of unique TCR beta chains were counted across the approximately 640 repertoires, and roughly 11 million of these chains were shared by at least two donors. A nearest-neighbor algorithm error-corrected the raw reads and collapsed the reads into unique sequences, merging closely related sequences to remove PCR and sequencing errors. Alignment of CDR3 sequences to IMGT reference sequences was used to assign V, D and J gene segments. For a sequence to be retained, a match of at least six nucleotides was required to both a V gene segment and a J gene segment. A rearrangement counted as productive if the CDR3 had no stop codons and remained in frame with V and J, and every other rearrangement counted as non-productive. Following IMGT convention, CDR3 was defined as the stretch from the second conserved V-encoded cysteine up to the conserved J-encoded phenylalanine. In an earlier analysis of around 600 of the donors, sequences lacking an unambiguous match to a single V gene segment were excluded. In an earlier analysis of approximately 560 of the donors, a V segment was called functional when productive rearrangements were above 56.7%, and segregating when the standard deviation between donors exceeded 5%. To diagnose cytomegalovirus status from the catalog of TCR beta chain sequences, a statistical classification framework was built. V and J gene assignment, in a later analysis, came from comparing TCR nucleotide sequences with IMGT/GENE-DB human TR gene sequences. A later analysis assigned CDR3 sequences and most-parsimonious VDJ recombination scenarios with the TCRdist pipeline. In a later analysis, each TCR beta chain was defined by its CDR3 amino acid sequence together with its V-gene family, and reads lacking a unique V-gene family were excluded. In a later analysis, around 650 highly shared, low-generation-probability nucleotide sequences were removed to address suspected cross-contamination and a sequencing artifact. For each public chain, a later analysis derived a clonal expansion index from normalized ranks of inferred template counts within each repertoire. In a later analysis, generation probabilities were computed with a VDJ recombination model fitted to out-of-frame rearrangements, and the resulting probabilities were checked against IGoR. In a later analysis, TCR-TCR, TCR-HLA and TCR-CMV co-occurrence was scored with hypergeometric tests, and a repertoire-size bias correction was applied to TCR pairs. To estimate false discovery rates, a later analysis permuted the HLA or CMV assignments 20 times. In a later analysis, co-occurring TCRs were grouped using DBSCAN, and TCRdist sequence similarity was added for clustering within HLA-allele-positive subsets. Repertoires with fewer than 30,000 or more than 120,000 public chains were left out of co-occurrence clustering, as were about 5 repertoires with anomalous nucleotide sharing. TCRdb obtained this table from immuneACCESS and retained in-frame rearrangements with V and J assigned. These tables miss some clones; where compared with another copy, unresolved V genes account for less than half of the shortfall, and the remainder is unexplained. That table furnishes V, J and clone size, whereas the DNA furnished D and trimming. The sample includes 180,000 or so clones, with 82% observed a single time. Over 1.5% of the sample goes to the ten largest clones.

The germline V gene sets CDR1 to SGHDT and CDR2 to YYEEEE. The germline ends are 14 bases apart after V is trimmed by 2 bases and J by 2 bases. The CDR3 sequence holds 16 residues, the cysteine and phenylalanine included. The DNA shown is the 48-base CDR3, in frame from base 1. The cohort was made up of about 610 healthy bone marrow donors. At the time of sampling, all cohort members were nominally healthy, though unrecorded immune exposures were likely present. The donor tested CMV seronegative, placing the donor among the 350 or so seronegative members of the cohort. A peripheral blood sample was collected from each donor, and TCR beta sequencing was performed on peripheral blood mononuclear cells. Genomic DNA was extracted from the blood cell samples with the Qiagen DNeasy Blood Extraction Kit.

The rearranged chain carries TRBV5-6 and TRBJ1-5; TRBD1 might be the D gene, on 6 matching bases. The source of this sequence is a man between 35 and 55 years old in good health and CMV-seronegative. Sequenced input: PBMCs. DNA sequence: TGTGCCAGCAGCTTCTTACAGGGAGACGGCAATCAGCCCCAGCATTTT. Translated, it gives CASSFLQGDGNQPQHF.